This TCR delta chain was sequenced in a study of gamma-delta T cells after stem cell transplantation. In regard to this clone: TCRdb lists the protein of a much larger clone for this DNA, which differs at residue 16, so this is likely a read error; the protein given here is translated from the DNA itself.

With CATT, TCRdb re-called clones from the RT-PCR reads. The profile shows more than 800 delta-chain clones, more than 1.3% of them singletons. The CDR3 has 18 residues. Germline V gene data show CDR1 as GEAIGNYY and CDR2 as EKD. The sample comprised gamma-delta T cells. This chain links TRDV2 with TRDJ1, with 8 positions matching TRDD3. The source of this sequence is a human donor. It is not recorded whose cells these are; they may come from a transplant donor. CDR3 sequence: CACDSMGDGNVYTDKPIF. DNA for the CDR3: TGTGCCTGTGACTCTATGGGGGATGGCAACGTGTACACCGATAAACCCATCTTT.